This paragraph reports one T cell receptor (beta chain). Its antigen is as yet unknown. The authors split each subset's genomic DNA evenly across several immunoSEQ plates. Repertoires were generated with immunoSEQ multiplex PCR, while TCRdb's copy carries only in-frame clones and drops some. The sample records about 2.1 million clones, 93% being singletons. The data were obtained in a study of shared clonotypes between healthy human individuals. Broader study findings: Naive subsets, compared against memory subsets, generally had larger estimated richness values. Few donors limited the genetic and exposure-history diversity represented.

The naive CD8 fraction comprised CD45RO-negative cells positively selected for CCR7 and excluded terminally differentiated effector memory CD45RA+ cells. Germline loops: CDR1 SGHVS, CDR2 FQNEAQ. V was pared by 8 bases and J by 3 bases, with 26 bases between. This CDR3 region has 17 residues. Sequenced material: naive CD8+ T cells from PBMCs. The rearrangement joins TRBV7-8 to TRBJ2-7; tentative D call: TRBD1 (5 bases). This receptor was identified in a man between 18 and 29 years old in good health. Some clones in this sample may be carry-over from other donors' samples. CDR3: CASRGRVGDPLGYEQYF. CDR3 nucleotides: TGTGCCAGCCGCGGAAGGGTAGGGGATCCGTTGGGCTACGAGCAGTACTTC.